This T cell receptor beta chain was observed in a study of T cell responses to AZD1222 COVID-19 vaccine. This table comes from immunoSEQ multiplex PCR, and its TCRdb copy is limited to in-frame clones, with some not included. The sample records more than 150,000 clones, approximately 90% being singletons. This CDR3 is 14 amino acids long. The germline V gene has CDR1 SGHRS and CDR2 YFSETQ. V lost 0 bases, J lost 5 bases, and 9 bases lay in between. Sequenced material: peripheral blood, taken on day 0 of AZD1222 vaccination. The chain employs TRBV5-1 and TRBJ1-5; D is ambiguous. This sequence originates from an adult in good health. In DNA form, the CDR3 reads TGCGCCAGCAGCTTGGGGGAATCCCATCAGCCCCAGCATTTT. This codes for CASSLGESHQPQHF.